This is a list of T cell receptor beta chains from one sample in a study of T cell repertoires in ileal Crohn's disease. TCRdb's copy holds only in-frame clones and misses some; the assay was immunoSEQ multiplex PCR. Among approximately 4,500 clones listed, around 74% were seen once. Material for sequencing was ileal tissue. All receptors come from an adult with Crohn's disease. CDR3s leave out the opening cysteine and the closing phenylalanine or tryptophan. A D gene is named only where the DNA matches it firmly. Part of the rows lack a size; the others show once, few, many or a class for expanded clones.

NA,TRBJ2-3,NA,TRBV19,ASSTGTSARDTQY
NA,TRBJ2-7,TRBD1,TRBV28,ASSLGGDRDGEQY
NA,TRBJ2-3,TRBD2,TRBV29-1,SAHTRTSGVTDTQY
once,TRBJ1-2,NA,TRBV19,ASSISRLNYGYT
NA,TRBJ2-7,TRBD1,TRBV20-1,SAPWTGQQY
NA,TRBJ2-5,NA,TRBV5-6,ASSLREQETQY
NA,TRBJ2-1,NA,TRBV28,ASSLGGSIHNEQF
NA,TRBJ1-3,TRBD1,TRBV7-8,ASSKARGSGNTIY
few,TRBJ2-7,TRBD2,TRBV6-1,ASSERTSGLDSYEQY
NA,TRBJ1-2,TRBD1,TRBV29-1,SVPTGGSGYT
NA,TRBJ2-2,TRBD1,TRBV19,ASTTTGQNTGELF
NA,TRBJ2-1,TRBD2,TRBV27,ASSYRGLAGYNEQF
few,TRBJ2-4,TRBD1,TRBV19,ASSGDREGIQY
NA,TRBJ2-5,TRBD2,TRBV4-1,ASSQRLAGTQETQY
NA,TRBJ1-1,NA,TRBV7-2,ASSAHRAKNTEAF
NA,TRBJ1-6,NA,TRBV5-4,ASSPIPSSYNSPLH
NA,TRBJ1-1,TRBD1,TRBV7-8,ASSITGADNTEAF